A selection of T cell receptor beta chains follows, all from one sample in a study of graft-versus-host responses after intestinal transplantation. Data came from immunoSEQ multiplex PCR; TCRdb stores just in-frame clones and leaves some out. The table lists around 39,000 clones, roughly 91% of them singletons. Sequencing used PBMCs, obtained around 270 days after transplant. The receptors were gathered from a human patient who received an intestinal transplant, so some T cells may come from the graft donor. CDR3s include the opening cysteine and the closing phenylalanine or tryptophan. Each record gives: V gene, D gene, CDR3 length, clone size, J gene, CDR3 DNA, CDR3 protein. The D gene is left open where the match is weak. A clone size is listed for some rows: how often the clone was seen (once, few, many), or a class if it is expanded.

TRBV9	TRBD1	13	.	TRBJ1-2	TGTGCCAGCAGCGCCAGGGGGGGGAACGGCTACACCTTC	CASSARGGNGYTF
TRBV18	TRBD2	14	.	TRBJ2-5	TGTGCCAGCTCTTCGCGGGGGGGAGGCGAGACCCAGTACTTC	CASSSRGGGETQYF
TRBV9	.	14	.	TRBJ2-5	TGTGCCAGCAGCTTGGGCCTTGATGGGGAGACCCAGTACTTC	CASSLGLDGETQYF
TRBV2	TRBD1	15	.	TRBJ1-5	TGTGCCAGCAGTGAAGGGGTGACAGGGGTCCAGCCCCAGCATTTT	CASSEGVTGVQPQHF
TRBV5-5	.	15	once	TRBJ1-6	TGTGCCAGCAGCCACACTGGACAGTCTAATTCACCCCTCCACTTT	CASSHTGQSNSPLHF
TRBV6-1	.	18	.	TRBJ2-3	TGTGCCAGCAGTGACCCGTCAACGGGGGTGGAATTATCAGATACGCAGTATTTT	CASSDPSTGVELSDTQYF
TRBV6-5	.	15	.	TRBJ1-6	TGTGCCAGCAGTGTGGGAGGAGGGTATAATTCACCCCTCCACTTT	CASSVGGGYNSPLHF
TRBV7-9	.	15	.	TRBJ2-2	TGTGCCAGCAGCTTAGTAGTTTCAGGGATCGGGGAGCTGTTTTTT	CASSLVVSGIGELFF
TRBV7-9	TRBD1	16	.	TRBJ2-3	TGTGCCAGCAGCGCTGGCTCGGGACAGATCACAGATACGCAGTATTTT	CASSAGSGQITDTQYF
TRBV18	.	17	once	TRBJ2-5	TGTGCCAGCTCACCATCGACTAGTTGGTATTCTGGGGAGACCCAGTACTTC	CASSPSTSWYSGETQYF
TRBV25-1	.	15	.	TRBJ2-3	TGTGCCAGCAGTGGAGGACAAGGGGTCATCGATACGCAGTATTTT	CASSGGQGVIDTQYF
TRBV7-9	.	14	.	TRBJ2-1	TGTGCCAGCAGCTTATCAGGGCCGTACAATGAGCAGTTCTTC	CASSLSGPYNEQFF
TRBV2	TRBD2	17	.	TRBJ2-7	TGTGCCAGCAACCCCGGACTAGCGGGGGATCAGCCGCCACGAAGGTACTTC	CASNPGLAGDQPPRRYF
TRBV9	TRBD2	17	.	TRBJ2-4	TGTGCCAGCAGCCCTGCCCTAGCGGGGGGATTCAAAAACATTCAGTACTTC	CASSPALAGGFKNIQYF
TRBV11-1	TRBD2	16	.	TRBJ2-1	TGTGCCAGCAGCTTAGGTGCTAGCGGGGCAAACCAGGTACAGTTCTTC	CASSLGASGANQVQFF
TRBV11-2	.	15	few	TRBJ1-5	TGTGCCAGCAGCTCCCGCGGCGGGGTGGGTCAGCCCCAGCATTTT	CASSSRGGVGQPQHF